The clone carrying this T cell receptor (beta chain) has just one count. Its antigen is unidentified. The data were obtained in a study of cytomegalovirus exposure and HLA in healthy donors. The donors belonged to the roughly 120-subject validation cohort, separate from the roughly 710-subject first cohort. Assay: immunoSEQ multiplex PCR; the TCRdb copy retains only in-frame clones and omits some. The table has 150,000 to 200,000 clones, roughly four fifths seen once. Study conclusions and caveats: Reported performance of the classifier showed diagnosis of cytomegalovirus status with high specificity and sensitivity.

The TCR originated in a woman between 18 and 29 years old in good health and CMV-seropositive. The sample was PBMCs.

In DNA, the CDR3 is TGTGCCAGCAGTTTACAGGGCATGTACACCTTC. This translates into CASSLQGMYTF. The V gene is TRBV9, the J gene TRBJ1-2; tentative D call: TRBD1 (6 bases). CDR3 length equals 11 residues. Trimming took off 5 bases at V and 11 bases at J, with 13 bases between the two ends. Germline lookup yields CDR1 SGDLS and CDR2 YYNGEE.